The rows below give T cell receptor beta chains drawn from one sample of a study of T cell repertoires in cytomegalovirus infection. TCRdb reprocessed the reads with MiXCR, giving one entry per CDR3 protein. The profile shows approximately 490,000 distinct CDR3 sequences, around 11% of them singletons. Sequencing was performed on PBMCs. The receptors derive from a human donor in good health (CMV status not recorded). Some clones in this sample may be carry-over from other donors' samples. CDR3s include the opening cysteine and the closing phenylalanine or tryptophan. D genes are given only for firm matches. Expanded clones get a size class; other rows say once, few or many, or leave the size out.

V,J,D,size,CDR3,DNA
TRBV20-1,TRBJ2-1,.,.,CSARDRMGGGRHNEQFF,TGCAGTGCTAGAGATCGGATGGGGGGGGGCAGACACAATGAGCAGTTCTTC
TRBV27,TRBJ1-1,TRBD1,few,CASSRQGADTEAFF,TGTGCCAGCAGCCGACAGGGTGCGGACACTGAAGCTTTCTTT
TRBV7-8,TRBJ2-7,.,.,CASSRDGAVSYEQYF,TGCGCCAGCAGCCGAGATGGGGCGGTGTCCTACGAGCAGTACTTC
TRBV3-1,TRBJ2-3,TRBD2,few,CASSQERGPRGTQYF,TGTGCCAGCAGCCAGGAGCGGGGGCCCCGGGGTACGCAGTATTTT
TRBV20-1,TRBJ2-5,.,.,CSARDSSGAGGTQYF,TGCAGTGCTAGAGATAGTAGCGGCGCCGGGGGGACCCAGTACTTC
TRBV11-2,TRBJ2-3,TRBD2,many,CASSLDLRLAADTQYF,TGTGCCAGCAGCTTAGATCTTCGACTAGCGGCAGATACGCAGTATTTT
TRBV7-8,TRBJ2-5,.,many,CASTRGPWETQYF,TGTGCCAGCACCAGGGGCCCGTGGGAGACCCAGTACTTC
TRBV29-1,TRBJ2-7,TRBD2,few,CSALTSGRYSYEQYF,TGCAGCGCCCTGACTAGCGGGAGATACTCCTACGAGCAGTACTTC
TRBV15,TRBJ2-1,.,few,CATSSASWYYNEQFF,TGTGCCACCAGCAGCGCGTCCTGGTACTACAATGAGCAGTTCTTC
TRBV28,TRBJ2-3,.,many,CASSLRGGADITDTQYF,TGTGCCAGCAGTTTAAGGGGTGGGGCGGACATCACAGATACGCAGTATTTT
TRBV7-3,TRBJ1-2,TRBD1,many,CASSSMTGNGYTF,TGTGCCAGCAGCTCGATGACAGGGAATGGCTACACCTTC
TRBV20-1,TRBJ1-2,.,few,CSASDRINYGYTF,TGCAGTGCTAGTGACAGAATTAACTATGGCTACACCTTC
TRBV20-1,TRBJ1-6,.,few,CSARGGDPYNSPLHF,TGCAGTGCTAGAGGAGGGGACCCCTATAATTCACCCCTCCACTTT
TRBV24-1,TRBJ2-3,.,many,CATSDLTAGPHNTQYF,TGTGCCACCAGTGATTTAACTGCTGGGCCGCACAATACGCAGTATTTT
TRBV28,TRBJ2-1,.,.,CASSEGAASDSYNEQFF,TGTGCCTCCAGCGAAGGGGCTGCGAGCGACTCGTACAATGAGCAGTTCTTC